The clone carrying this T cell receptor (beta chain) came up many times. The antigen is unknown. This sample is drawn from a study of human T cells and chemical hapten exposure. Looking at the study overall: Small pooled library volume differences chiefly drove per-sample TCR yield variation.

Time point in this sample: healthy volunteer bleed at 2 weeks. Whole blood that had not been fractionated was the source of extracted total RNA. TCRdb re-analysed the RACE reads in MiXCR, keeping a single row per CDR3 protein. This table holds roughly 46,000 distinct CDR3 sequences, 3.5% to 5% found once. Overall study findings and caveats: The number of TCRs over 1 in 1000 frequency stayed unchanged after DPC.

Germline CDR1 is SGHRS and CDR2 is YFSETQ. V gave up 6 bases and J gave up 10 bases; unmatched junction bases: 7. The CDR3 is 14 residues long. The sample comprised whole blood. The clonotype originates from a human donor in good health. Some clones in this sample may be carry-over from other donors' samples. This rearrangement joins TRBV5-1 to TRBJ1-6, with TRBD1 matching 10 bases. CDR3 in amino acids: CASTWGQGRSPLHF. CDR3 nucleotide sequence: TGCGCCAGCACCTGGGGACAGGGGAGGTCACCCCTCCACTTT.